A single sample is the source of the 3 T cell receptor beta chains below, sequenced in a study of CD8+CD57+ T cells in acquired aplastic anemia. Genomic DNA provided the template from which TCR beta VDJ and CDR3 profiles were obtained. One entry per CDR3 protein results from TCRdb running MiXCR on the reads. Among some 200,000 distinct CDR3 sequences listed, about a third were seen once. The material sequenced was sorted CD4+, CD8+, or CD8+CD57+ T cells (not recorded which) from PBMCs. The receptors stem from a human donor in good health, serving as a control.

This clonotype came up many times. The chain uses TRBV20-1 and TRBJ2-5; 7 bases agree with TRBD2. The CDR3 is made up of 14 amino acids. The ends lost 6 bases at V and 4 bases at J; junction bases unmatched: 11. Germline lookup yields CDR1 DFQATT and CDR2 SNEGSKA (reference sequence). The DNA for the CDR3 is TGCAGTGCGCATGATAGGGACTACACAGAGACCCAGTACTTC. It translates to CSAHDRDYTETQYF.

Only a few counts were recorded for this clonotype. This chain joins TRBV19 and TRBJ1-1; no reliable D call. Germline values: CDR1 LNHDA, CDR2 SQIVND (reference sequence). The V and J ends lost 9 bases and 4 bases respectively, with 15 bases between them. The CDR3 contains 13 residues. The CDR3 protein is CASRVSVSTEAFF. CDR3 in DNA: TGTGCCAGCAGAGTTAGCGTAAGCACTGAAGCTTTCTTT.

This sequence joins TRBV7-6 and TRBJ2-5, with 11 positions matching TRBD2. CDR1 is SGHVS, CDR2 FNYEAQ, per germline. V gave up 4 bases and J gave up 5 bases; unmatched junction bases: 9. The CDR3 covers 16 residues. The CDR3, as DNA: TGTGCCAGCAGCTGGACTAGCGGGCGGGGTCAGGAGACCCAGTACTTC. It yields the protein CASSWTSGRGQETQYF.